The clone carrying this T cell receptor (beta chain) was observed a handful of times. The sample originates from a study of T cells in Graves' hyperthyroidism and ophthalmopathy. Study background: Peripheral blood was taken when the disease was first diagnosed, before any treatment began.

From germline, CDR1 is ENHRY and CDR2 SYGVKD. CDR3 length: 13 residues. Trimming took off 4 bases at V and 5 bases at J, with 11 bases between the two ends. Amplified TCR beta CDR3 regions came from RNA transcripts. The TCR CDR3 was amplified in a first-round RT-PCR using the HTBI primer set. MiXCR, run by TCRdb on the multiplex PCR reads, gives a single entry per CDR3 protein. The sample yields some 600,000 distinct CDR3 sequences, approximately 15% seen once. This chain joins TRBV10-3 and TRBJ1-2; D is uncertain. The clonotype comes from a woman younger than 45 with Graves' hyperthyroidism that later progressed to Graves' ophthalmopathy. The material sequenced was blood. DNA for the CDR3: TGTGCCATCAGTGTTGCCGAGGCTTATGGCTACACCTTC. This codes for CAISVAEAYGYTF.